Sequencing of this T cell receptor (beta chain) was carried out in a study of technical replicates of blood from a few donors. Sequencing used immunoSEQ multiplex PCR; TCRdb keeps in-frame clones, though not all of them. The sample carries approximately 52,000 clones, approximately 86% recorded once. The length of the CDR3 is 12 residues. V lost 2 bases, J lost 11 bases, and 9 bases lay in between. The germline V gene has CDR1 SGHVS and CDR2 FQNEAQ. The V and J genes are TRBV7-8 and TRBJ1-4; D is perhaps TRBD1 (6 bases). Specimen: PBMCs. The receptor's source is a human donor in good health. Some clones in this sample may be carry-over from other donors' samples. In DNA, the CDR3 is TGTGCCAGCAGCTTAACCAGGGGCAAACTGTTTTTT. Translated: CASSLTRGKLFF.